The 28 T cell receptor beta chains below all came from one sample that was sequenced in a study of T cell responses to AZD1222 COVID-19 vaccine. Assay: immunoSEQ multiplex PCR; the TCRdb copy retains only in-frame clones and omits some. The sample holds more than 150,000 clones, 80% to 95% seen once. Material: peripheral blood, obtained on day 0 of AZD1222 vaccination. The receptors originated from an adult in good health.

The chain employs TRBV30 and TRBJ1-1, with TRBD1 matching over 8 bases. CDR1 GTSNPN and CDR2 SVGIG come from the germline V gene (reference sequence). Trimming took 2 bases from V and 6 from J; bases not matched to a gene: 5. The length of the CDR3 is 13 residues. CDR3 sequence reads: CAWSRRGLSEAFF. The CDR3 coding sequence is TGTGCCTGGAGTCGCAGGGGGCTATCTGAAGCTTTCTTT.

The sample holds a few counts of this clone. This chain connects TRBV19 to TRBJ1-1; possibly TRBD1 for D (6 bases). V shed 8 bases and J shed 4 bases, with 14 bases lying between them. The CDR3 is 13 residues long. Germline values: CDR1 LNHDA, CDR2 SQIVND (reference sequence). The chain's CDR3 is CASVHRVSTEAFF. The CDR3 DNA reads TGTGCCAGTGTGCACAGGGTAAGCACTGAAGCTTTCTTT.

J is TRBJ2-2 and V is TRBV7-9; D may be TRBD2 (5 bases). V dropped 5 bases and J dropped 0 bases, with 10 bases sitting between them. This CDR3 has 15 residues. From germline, CDR1 is SEHNR and CDR2 FQNEAQ (reference sequence). The CDR3 region is CASSPRVANTGELFF. The CDR3 nucleotides are TGTGCCAGCAGCCCGAGGGTTGCGAACACCGGGGAGCTGTTTTTT.

This chain uses TRBV7-9 with TRBJ2-1; no clear D gene. CDR3 length: 14 amino acids. The germline V gene has CDR1 SEHNR and CDR2 FQNEAQ (reference sequence). The germline V and J ends were trimmed by 5 bases and 7 bases, with 15 bases remaining between them. The CDR3 nucleotides read TGTGCCAGCAGCCAGCACCTCGGGCGGAATGAGCAGTTCTTC. The encoded protein is CASSQHLGRNEQFF.

The CDR3 sequence: CASSQAATGGDRAFF. CDR3 bases: TGCGCCAGCAGTCAAGCAGCGACAGGGGGCGACAGGGCTTTCTTT. This sequence joins TRBV23-1 and TRBJ1-1, with TRBD1 identical over 10 bases. TRBV23-1 has ORF status, its function being uncertain. After removal of 2 bases from V and 11 bases from J, the junction contained 11 bases not matched to a gene. The length of the CDR3 is 15 residues.

DNA for the CDR3: TGTGCCTCCGGCTGGTTGGGGCAGAACACTGAAGCTTTCTTT. Protein product: CASGWLGQNTEAFF. The chain couples TRBV19 to TRBJ1-1; D may be TRBD1 (5 bases). The V gene lost 11 bases and the J gene lost 1 base, with 17 bases spanning the gap. The germline gives CDR1 LNHDA, CDR2 SQIVND (reference sequence). CDR3 length: 14 residues.

The rearrangement uses TRBV3-1 (or the pseudogene TRBV3-2) and TRBJ2-5; 8 nucleotides agree with TRBD1. V was pared by 5 bases and J by 4 bases, with 6 bases of the junction left unmatched. Germline values: CDR1 LGHDT, CDR2 YNNKEL (reference sequence). The CDR3 has 14 residues. CDR3 residues: CASSIRTGLETQYF. The CDR3 DNA reads TGTGCCAGCAGCATACGGACAGGGTTAGAGACCCAGTACTTC.

The chain uses TRBV6-2 or TRBV6-3 and TRBJ1-4; 7 bases map to TRBD1. Germline values: CDR1 MNHEY, CDR2 SVGEGT. CDR3 length equals 14 residues. V shed 6 bases and J 7 bases; nucleotides not matched to a gene: 8. The DNA of the CDR3 is TGTGCCAGCAGCCTCACAGGGGTCGGTGAAAAACTGTTTTTT. The encoded protein is CASSLTGVGEKLFF.

This clone came up a few times. The V gene is TRBV7-3, the J gene TRBJ1-2, with 8 bases identical to TRBD1. The CDR3 runs 15 residues. The germline V gene has CDR1 SGHTA and CDR2 FQGTGA. Unmatched junction bases numbered 6, after V lost 5 bases and J lost 1 base. The CDR3 reads CASSPGQGDNYGYTF. CDR3 DNA sequence: TGTGCCAGCAGCCCAGGACAGGGCGATAACTATGGCTACACCTTC.

The gene calls are TRBV4-1 and TRBJ2-5; no clear D gene. Germline lookup yields CDR1 MGHRA and CDR2 YSYEKL. CDR3 length: 14 residues. Deletions cut 6 bases from V and 1 base from J, with 12 bases between. The CDR3 nucleotides read TGCGCCAGCAGTTGGACCAAACTCCAAGAGACCCAGTACTTC. It encodes CASSWTKLQETQYF.

The chain couples TRBV7-9 to TRBJ1-2; tentatively, D is TRBD1 (6 bases). The CDR3 consists of 16 residues. The germline V gene encodes CDR1 SEHNR and CDR2 FQNEAQ (reference sequence). Between the trimmed V and J ends, which lost 5 bases and 1 base, there was a span of 17 bases. CDR3 sequence reads: CASSPPGTLLNYGYTF. CDR3 in DNA: TGTGCCAGCAGCCCCCCGGGGACATTACTTAACTATGGCTACACCTTC.

V gene TRBV5-6 combines with J gene TRBJ2-5; TRBD1 matches 11 bases. The CDR3 spans 14 residues. V was clipped by 2 bases and J by 9 bases; unmatched bases: 6. Germline loops: CDR1 SGHDT, CDR2 YYEEEE. The CDR3 nucleotides are TGTGCCAGCAGCTTTTCTGGACAGGGGGCGGCCCAGTACTTC. Protein sequence: CASSFSGQGAAQYF.

V gene TRBV28 combines with J gene TRBJ2-5; possible D gene TRBD2, 6 bases. CDR3 length: 15 amino acids. Germline CDR1 reads MDHEN; CDR2 reads SYDVKM. Trimming left V 1 base short and J 4 bases short, with 13 bases between. The CDR3, as DNA: TGTGCCAGCAGTTTATATAGAGGAGCGGGAGAGACCCAGTACTTC. Translated, it gives CASSLYRGAGETQYF. Full variable domain (missing parts from reference TRBV28 and TRBJ2-5): DVKVTQSSRYLVKRTGEKVFLECVQDMDHENMFWYRQDPGLGLRLIYFSYDVKMKEKGDIPEGYSVSREKKERFSLILESASTNQTSMYLCASSLYRGAGETQYFGPGTRLLVL.

This chain joins TRBV7-9 and TRBJ2-7; D might be TRBD1 (5 bases). Trimming pared 6 bases from V and 5 bases from J, leaving 14 bases between. This CDR3 has 13 residues. Looked up from germline, CDR1 is SEHNR and CDR2 is FQNEAQ (reference sequence). The CDR3 is CASRPQGTDEQYF. The CDR3 DNA is TGTGCCAGCAGACCTCAGGGCACGGACGAGCAGTACTTC.

The chain is built from TRBV7-9 and TRBJ1-3, with D maybe TRBD1 (6 bases). Germline CDR1 reads SEHNR; CDR2 reads FQNEAQ (reference sequence). Between the trimmed V and J ends, which lost 4 bases and 0 bases, there was a span of 19 bases. This CDR3 spans 18 amino acids. The CDR3 spells CASSSTITGYTSGNTIYF. The CDR3, as DNA: TGTGCCAGCAGCTCCACTATTACAGGGTACACCTCTGGAAACACCATATATTTT.

V is TRBV6-5 and J is TRBJ2-7, with no clear D. The CDR3 runs to 14 residues. In germline, CDR1 is MNHEY, CDR2 SVGAGI. With 3 bases removed from V and 2 bases from J, the gap between germline ends came to 11 bases. The CDR3 DNA reads TGTGCCAGCAGTTATGGGCCAAAGGCCTACGAGCAGTACTTC. It translates to CASSYGPKAYEQYF.

As regards this clone: Additional DNA sequences in this sample encode the identical CDR3. This chain uses TRBV7-9 with TRBJ1-5, with no clear D. Trimming took 2 bases from V and 2 from J, leaving 4 bases between them. Germline CDR1 SEHNR, CDR2 FQNEAQ (reference sequence). The CDR3 covers 13 residues. CDR3 loop: CASSLRGNQPQHF. The DNA for the CDR3 is TGTGCCAGCAGCTTACGGGGCAATCAGCCCCAGCATTTT.

This clone has more than one count but fewer than ten. The gene calls are TRBV14 and TRBJ1-1; a weak D match, TRBD1 (6 bases). Germline values: CDR1 SGHDN, CDR2 FVKESK. V lost 4 bases, J lost 0 bases, and 15 bases lay in between. This CDR3 region has 16 residues. The chain's CDR3 is CASSPPGGHMNTEAFF. The DNA of the CDR3 is TGTGCCAGCAGCCCCCCGGGGGGGCACATGAACACTGAAGCTTTCTTT.

The chain is built from TRBV5-4 and TRBJ1-2; maybe TRBD1 (5 bases). V gave up 3 bases and J gave up 2 bases, with 14 bases separating them. The CDR3 is 15 amino acids. Germline-derived CDR1 and CDR2 are SGHNT and YYREEE (reference sequence). DNA of the CDR3: TGTGCCAGCAGCTCTAGCACAAGGGGCAACTATGGCTACACCTTC. Translated, it gives CASSSSTRGNYGYTF. Full variable domain (outside the CDR3, taken from reference TRBV5-4 and TRBJ1-2): ETGVTQSPTHLIKTRGQQVTLRCSSQSGHNTVSWYQQALGQGPQFIFQYYREEENGRGNFPPRFSGLQFPNYSSELNVNALELDDSALYLCASSSSTRGNYGYTFGSGTRLTVV.

The table lists this clone with a count of one. The J gene is TRBJ1-5, the V gene TRBV4-2, with no clear D. CDR3 length: 13 residues. V lost 0 bases and J lost 7, with 7 bases in between. CDR1 and CDR2 (germline): LGHNA, YNFKEQ. CDR3 sequence reads: CASSQDVGQPQHF. CDR3 DNA: TGTGCCAGCAGCCAAGATGTAGGGCAGCCCCAGCATTTT.

The chain carries TRBV3-1 (or the pseudogene TRBV3-2) and TRBJ1-1; D is ambiguous. There are 16 residues in the CDR3. The V end lost 0 bases, the J end lost 0 bases, and 11 bases lay between the germline ends. Germline assignment: CDR1 LGHDT and CDR2 YNNKEL (reference sequence). DNA for the CDR3: TGTGCCAGCAGCCAAGAAGGCGGCGGATTGAACACTGAAGCTTTCTTT. Protein: CASSQEGGGLNTEAFF.

V and J are TRBV20-1 and TRBJ1-2; D call uncertain. The CDR3 has 11 residues. The germline V and J ends were trimmed by 6 bases and 8 bases, with 13 bases remaining between them. In germline, CDR1 is DFQATT, CDR2 SNEGSKA (reference sequence). Written as DNA, the CDR3 is TGCAGTGCCAGCCCCCCCAACGGCTACACCTTC. Its protein is CSASPPNGYTF.

In its sample, this clone was seen once. V is TRBV9 and J is TRBJ2-5; D ambiguous. Trimming took off 4 bases at V and 5 bases at J, with 9 bases between the two ends. There are 12 residues in the CDR3. The germline gives CDR1 SGDLS, CDR2 YYNGEE. CDR3 coding DNA: TGTGCCAGCAGCCCCAGTTGGGAGACCCAGTACTTC. This gives the protein CASSPSWETQYF.

This chain connects TRBV19 to TRBJ2-3; 11 positions match TRBD2. Trimming at V came to 1 base and at J to 4 bases, leaving 7 bases not matched to a gene. This CDR3 region has 17 residues. Germline CDR1 is LNHDA and CDR2 is SQIVND (reference sequence). CDR3 bases: TGTGCCAGTAGTATAGTGCAACTAGCGGGAGTCCCAGATACGCAGTATTTT. Protein: CASSIVQLAGVPDTQYF.

The chain joins TRBV6-1 to TRBJ2-5; D tentatively reads TRBD1 or TRBD2 (6 bases each). V was pared by 0 bases and J by 14 bases, with 16 bases between. In germline, CDR1 is MNHNS, CDR2 SASEGT. CDR3 length: 13 amino acids. The DNA of the CDR3 is TGTGCCAGCAGTGAAGCGGGGGGACACCAGCTTTACTTC. Translation gives CASSEAGGHQLYF.

V gene TRBV6-2 or TRBV6-3 combines with J gene TRBJ1-5, with 11 positions matching TRBD1. The V gene's germline CDR1 is MNHEY and CDR2 SVGEGT. The CDR3 covers 16 residues. With V trimmed by 6 bases and J by 4 bases, 8 bases remained unmatched. The CDR3 loop is CASSAQDRGLNQPQHF. CDR3 bases: TGTGCCAGCAGCGCTCAGGACAGGGGGCTTAATCAGCCCCAGCATTTT.

V gene TRBV2 combines with J gene TRBJ2-2, with 11 bases that match TRBD2. CDR3 length equals 14 residues. The ends lost 4 bases at V and 5 bases at J; junction bases unmatched: 0. Germline assignment: CDR1 SNHLY and CDR2 FYNNEI. CDR3: CASSVAGGTGELFF. For the CDR3, the DNA is TGTGCCAGCAGTGTAGCGGGAGGGACCGGGGAGCTGTTTTTT. The entire variable domain, with the rest obtained from reference TRBV2 and TRBJ2-2, is as follows: EPEVTQTPSHQVTQMGQEVILRCVPISNHLYFYWYRQILGQKVEFLVSFYNNEISEKSEIFDDQFSVERPDGSNFTLKIRSTKLEDSAMYFCASSVAGGTGELFFGEGSRLTVL.

This chain joins TRBV21-1 and TRBJ2-3. TRBV21-1 is assigned pseudogene status. The CDR3 spans 17 residues. The CDR3 here is CASSKGGAGRMGDTQYF. The CDR3 DNA follows: TGTGCCAGCAGCAAAGGGGGGGCAGGGAGGATGGGAGATACGCAGTATTTT.